Below, 17 T cell receptor beta chains from the same sample are listed, as sequenced in a study of blood T cell repertoires in COVID-19. The table came from immunoSEQ multiplex PCR; TCRdb's copy has only in-frame clones and leaves some out. The table lists about 140,000 clones, around 87% of them singletons. Sample: peripheral blood. The receptors come from a woman aged 40 to 55 with acute or convalescent COVID-19.

About this clone: The sample holds other DNA sequences that translate to the same CDR3. The gene calls are TRBV7-9 and TRBJ2-1; D remains unclear. This CDR3 spans 12 amino acids. Germline CDR1 is SEHNR and CDR2 is FQNEAQ (reference sequence). The V gene lost 0 bases and the J gene lost 7 bases, with 4 bases spanning the gap. In DNA form, the CDR3 reads TGTGCCAGCAGCTTAGCAGCTAATGAGCAGTTCTTC. Protein: CASSLAANEQFF. The entire variable domain, with the rest obtained from reference TRBV7-9 and TRBJ2-1, is as follows: DTGVSQNPRHKITKRGQNVTFRCDPISEHNRLYWYRQTLGQGPEFLTYFQNEAQLEKSRLLSDRFSAERPKGSFSTLEIQRTEQGDSAMYLCASSLAANEQFFGPGTRLTVL.

The gene calls are TRBV7-2 and TRBJ1-1; D may be TRBD1 (6 bases). Germline-derived CDR1 and CDR2 are SGHTA and FQGNSA. This CDR3 is built from 15 residues. The V end was cut by 7 bases, the J end by 1 base, with 16 bases between. The CDR3 loop reads CASTHLDRPNTEAFF. In DNA, the CDR3 is TGTGCCAGCACCCATCTGGACAGACCGAACACTGAAGCTTTCTTT.

This clone has more than one count but fewer than ten. The chain uses TRBV11-2 and TRBJ2-5; 14 bases agree with TRBD2. The V segment lost 5 bases and the J segment 5 bases; nucleotides outside the gene matches: 7. This CDR3 has 16 residues. CDR1 SGHAT and CDR2 FQNNGV come from the germline V gene. CDR3 sequence (DNA): TGTGCCAGCAGCGACGGGACTAGCGGGAGCGGGGAGACCCAGTACTTC. Encoded protein: CASSDGTSGSGETQYF.

V gene TRBV6-5 combines with J gene TRBJ1-1; D uncertain. V was clipped by 8 bases and J by 4 bases, with 14 bases between them. Germline values: CDR1 MNHEY, CDR2 SVGAGI. There are 13 residues in the CDR3. The CDR3 nucleotides are TGTGCCAGCGTCGACCCCGGGAGCACTGAAGCTTTCTTT. Encoded protein: CASVDPGSTEAFF.

The rearrangement joins TRBV11-2 to TRBJ1-2, with TRBD1 as a possible D gene (5 bases). Trimming took off 2 bases at V and 0 bases at J, with 10 bases between the two ends. Germline assignment: CDR1 SGHAT and CDR2 FQNNGV. This CDR3 has 15 amino acids. The chain's CDR3 is CASSLWQGSNYGYTF. The CDR3 bases are TGTGCCAGCAGCTTATGGCAGGGATCTAACTATGGCTACACCTTC.

This clone has only one observation. This rearrangement joins TRBV28 to TRBJ1-1; 8 nucleotides line up with TRBD1. Trimming at V came to 4 bases and at J to 2 bases, leaving 9 bases not matched to a gene. The CDR3 sequence is 16 residues long. Germline-derived CDR1 and CDR2 are MDHEN and SYDVKM. CDR3 nucleotides: TGTGCCAGCAGTTCCCCGCGGACAGGGTATAACACTGAAGCTTTCTTT. Encoded protein: CASSSPRTGYNTEAFF.

The chain links TRBV6-5 to TRBJ2-5; 7 nucleotides line up with TRBD2. The junction had 8 bases not matched to a gene; V was cut back by 4 bases and J by 0 bases. In germline, CDR1 is MNHEY, CDR2 SVGAGI. This CDR3 contains 16 residues. DNA for the CDR3: TGTGCCAGCAGTTTAGGACTAGTCACCTACCAAGAGACCCAGTACTTC. Translation: CASSLGLVTYQETQYF.

This rearrangement joins TRBV6-5 to TRBJ1-1, with TRBD1 as a possible D gene (6 bases). The CDR3 is 13 amino acids. CDR1 and CDR2 (germline): MNHEY, SVGAGI. Trimming removed 4 bases from V and 13 bases from J, with 19 bases in between. DNA for the CDR3: TGTGCCAGCAGTTTCAGTACAGGGTACATAGGTTTCTTT. The encoded protein is CASSFSTGYIGFF.

This chain joins TRBV28 and TRBJ1-1; 7 positions match TRBD1. The CDR3 spans 14 residues. Germline values: CDR1 MDHEN, CDR2 SYDVKM. The trim removed 3 bases at V and 0 bases at J, leaving 1 base unmatched. The CDR3 loop reads CASSFGTVNTEAFF. The CDR3 bases are TGTGCCAGCAGTTTCGGGACAGTGAACACTGAAGCTTTCTTT.

The CDR3 DNA sequence: TGTGCCAGCAGCTTACGGAGGATGAGCACAGGGGATTATAGCAATCAGCCCCAGCATTTT. Amino acids: CASSLRRMSTGDYSNQPQHF. J is TRBJ1-5 and V is TRBV7-8; 7 bases align to TRBD1. Trimming cost V 2 bases and J 0 bases; bases outside gene matches: 16. CDR3 length equals 20 residues. Germline values: CDR1 SGHVS, CDR2 FQNEAQ.

CDR3 DNA: TGTGCCAGTAGGGCACTTCAGCGAGGGAACACTGAAGCTTTCTTT. Translation gives CASRALQRGNTEAFF. This sequence joins TRBV19 and TRBJ1-1, with D unclear. Germline loops: CDR1 LNHDA, CDR2 SQIVND (reference sequence). Trimming pared 6 bases from V and 1 base from J, leaving 15 bases between. The CDR3 consists of 15 residues.

This clone appeared once. CDR3 DNA: TGTGCCAGCAGCTGGACAGCGATATCCTACAATGAGCAGTTCTTC. It encodes CASSWTAISYNEQFF. V and J are TRBV5-5 and TRBJ2-1, with a tentative D call TRBD1 (6 bases). Trimming stripped 3 bases from V and 1 base from J, with 11 bases between. There are 15 residues in the CDR3. Germline CDR1 reads SGHKS; CDR2 reads YYEKEE (reference sequence).

This chain links TRBV28 with TRBJ2-7, with 7 bases identical to TRBD1. CDR3 size: 14 residues. CDR1 MDHEN and CDR2 SYDVKM come from the germline V gene. The V and J ends lost 3 bases and 3 bases, in that order; junction bases with no gene match: 5. DNA for the CDR3: TGTGCCAGCAGTTTCGACAGGGTCTACTACGAGCAGTACTTC. Its protein is CASSFDRVYYEQYF.

This chain links TRBV2 with TRBJ1-2; tentatively, D is TRBD1 (6 bases). V lost 6 bases and J 3 bases, leaving 17 bases between the germline ends. This CDR3 has 15 residues. The germline CDR1 and CDR2 sequences are SNHLY and FYNNEI. This chain's CDR3 is CASRERQAPHYGYTF. The CDR3 nucleotides are TGTGCCAGCAGGGAACGACAGGCGCCCCACTATGGCTACACCTTC.

This rearrangement joins TRBV5-4 to TRBJ1-1; D may be TRBD1 (6 bases). V gave up 0 bases and J gave up 1 base, with 10 bases separating them. The CDR3 is 15 amino acids. Germline V gene data show CDR1 as SGHNT and CDR2 as YYREEE (reference sequence). In DNA form, the CDR3 reads TGTGCCAGCAGCTTGGGTGGGGGCCAGAACACTGAAGCTTTCTTT. This translates into CASSLGGGQNTEAFF.

The CDR3 region is CASSEQGKNIQYF. Here the CDR3 DNA reads TGTGCCAGCAGTGAACAGGGGAAAAACATTCAGTACTTC. The rearrangement joins TRBV6-1 to TRBJ2-4, with D perhaps TRBD1 (6 bases). The V end was cut by 2 bases, the J end by 4 bases, with 6 bases between. CDR1 and CDR2 (germline): MNHNS, SASEGT. The length of the CDR3 is 13 residues.

On this clone itself: A read error may produce the germline difference seen at one junction end. This rearrangement joins TRBV7-7 to TRBJ2-1, with a weak D call TRBD2 (8 bases). This CDR3 comprises 13 residues. CDR1 and CDR2 from the germline V gene are SSHAT and FNYEAQ (reference sequence). CDR3 sequence reads: CASSLAGTAQQFF. In DNA, the CDR3 is TGTGCTAGCAGCTTAGCGGGGACAGCTCAGCAGTTCTTC.